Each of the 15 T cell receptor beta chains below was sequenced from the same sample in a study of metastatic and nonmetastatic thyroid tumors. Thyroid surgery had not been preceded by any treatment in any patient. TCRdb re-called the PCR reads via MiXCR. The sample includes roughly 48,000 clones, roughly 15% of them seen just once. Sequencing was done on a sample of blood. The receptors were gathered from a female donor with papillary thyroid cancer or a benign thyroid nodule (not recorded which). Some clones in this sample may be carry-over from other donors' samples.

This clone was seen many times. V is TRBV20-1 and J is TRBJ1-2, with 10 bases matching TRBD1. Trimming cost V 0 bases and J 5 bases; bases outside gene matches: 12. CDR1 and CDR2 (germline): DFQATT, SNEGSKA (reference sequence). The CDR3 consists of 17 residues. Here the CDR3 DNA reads TGCAGTGCTAGAGATAGGGGTCTCGGGACAGGGGAGTATGGCTACACCTTC. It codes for CSARDRGLGTGEYGYTF.

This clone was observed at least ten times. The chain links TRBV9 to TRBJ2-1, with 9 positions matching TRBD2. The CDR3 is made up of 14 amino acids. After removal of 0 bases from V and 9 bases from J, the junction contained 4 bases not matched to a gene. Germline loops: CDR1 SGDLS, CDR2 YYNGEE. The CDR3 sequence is CASSVGIAGVEQFF. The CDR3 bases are TGTGCCAGCAGCGTAGGGATAGCGGGAGTTGAGCAGTTCTTC. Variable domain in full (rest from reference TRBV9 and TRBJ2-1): DSGVTQTPKHLITATGQRVTLRCSPRSGDLSVYWYQQSLDQGLQFLIQYYNGEERAKGNILERFSAQQFPDLHSELNLSSLELGDSALYFCASSVGIAGVEQFFGPGTRLTVL.

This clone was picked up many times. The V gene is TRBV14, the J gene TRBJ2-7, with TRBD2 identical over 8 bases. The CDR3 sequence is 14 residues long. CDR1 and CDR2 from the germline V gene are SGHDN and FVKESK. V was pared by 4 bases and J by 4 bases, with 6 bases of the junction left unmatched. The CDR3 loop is CASSRAGVRYEQYF. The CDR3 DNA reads TGTGCCAGCAGCCGAGCGGGAGTAAGGTACGAGCAGTACTTC.

In nucleotides, the CDR3 is TGTGCCAGCAGGCAGTGCTTCTCTAACACCGGGGAGCTGTTTTTT. It yields the protein CASRQCFSNTGELFF. V and J are TRBV12-3 or TRBV12-4 and TRBJ2-2; D unresolved. V lost 6 bases, J lost 2 bases, and 13 bases lay in between. The CDR3 spans 15 residues.

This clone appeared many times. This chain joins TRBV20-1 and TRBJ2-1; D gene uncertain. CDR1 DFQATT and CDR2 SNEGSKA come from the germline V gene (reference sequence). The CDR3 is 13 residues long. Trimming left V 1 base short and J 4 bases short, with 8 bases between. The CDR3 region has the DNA TGCAGTGCTAGAGCGGGTGTTTACAATGAGCAGTTCTTC. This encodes CSARAGVYNEQFF.

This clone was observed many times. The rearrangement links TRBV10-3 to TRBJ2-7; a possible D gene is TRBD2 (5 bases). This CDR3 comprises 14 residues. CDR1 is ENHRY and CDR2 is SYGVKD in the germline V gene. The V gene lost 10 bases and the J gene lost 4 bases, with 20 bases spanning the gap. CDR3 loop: CATGLTPNLYEQYF. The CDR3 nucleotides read TGTGCCACAGGACTGACCCCGAACCTTTACGAGCAGTACTTC.

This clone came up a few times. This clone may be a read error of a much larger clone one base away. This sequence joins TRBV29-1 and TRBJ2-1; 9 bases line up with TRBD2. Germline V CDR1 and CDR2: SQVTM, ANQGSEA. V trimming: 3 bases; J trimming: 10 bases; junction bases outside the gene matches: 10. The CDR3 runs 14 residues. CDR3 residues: CSVESSGDTWEQFF. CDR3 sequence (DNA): TGCAGCGTTGAGTCTAGCGGGGACACGTGGGAGCAGTTCTTC.

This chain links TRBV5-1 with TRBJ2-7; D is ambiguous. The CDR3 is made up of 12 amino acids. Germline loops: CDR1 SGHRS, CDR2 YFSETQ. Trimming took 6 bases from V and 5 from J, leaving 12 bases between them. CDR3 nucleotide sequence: TGCGCCAGCACCTCGCTTTCCCACGAGCAGTACTTC. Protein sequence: CASTSLSHEQYF.

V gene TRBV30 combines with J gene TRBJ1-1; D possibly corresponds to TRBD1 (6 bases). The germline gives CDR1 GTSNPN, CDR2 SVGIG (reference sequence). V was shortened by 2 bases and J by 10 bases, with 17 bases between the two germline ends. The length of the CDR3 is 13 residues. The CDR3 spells CAWSWKGGPRAFF. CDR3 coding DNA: TGTGCCTGGAGTTGGAAAGGGGGGCCTCGAGCTTTCTTT.

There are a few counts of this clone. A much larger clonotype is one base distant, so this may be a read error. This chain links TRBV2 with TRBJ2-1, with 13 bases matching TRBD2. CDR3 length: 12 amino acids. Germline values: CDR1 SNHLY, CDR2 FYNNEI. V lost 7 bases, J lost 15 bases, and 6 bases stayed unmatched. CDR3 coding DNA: TGTGCCAGCATAGGACTAGCGGGAGTCGTGTTCTTC. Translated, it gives CASIGLAGVVFF.

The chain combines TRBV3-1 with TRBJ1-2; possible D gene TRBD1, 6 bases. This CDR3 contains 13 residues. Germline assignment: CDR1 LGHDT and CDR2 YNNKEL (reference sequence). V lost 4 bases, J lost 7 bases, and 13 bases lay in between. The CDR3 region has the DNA TGTGCCAGCAGCCCGAGGGGGGCTTCTGGCTACACCTTC. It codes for CASSPRGASGYTF.

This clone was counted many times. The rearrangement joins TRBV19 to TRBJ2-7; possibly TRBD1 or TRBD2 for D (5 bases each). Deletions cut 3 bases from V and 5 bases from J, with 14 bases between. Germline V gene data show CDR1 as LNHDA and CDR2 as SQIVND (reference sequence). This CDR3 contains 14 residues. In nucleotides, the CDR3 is TGTGCCAGTAGTATTTTGTCAGGGACCGACGAGCAGTACTTC. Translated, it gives CASSILSGTDEQYF.

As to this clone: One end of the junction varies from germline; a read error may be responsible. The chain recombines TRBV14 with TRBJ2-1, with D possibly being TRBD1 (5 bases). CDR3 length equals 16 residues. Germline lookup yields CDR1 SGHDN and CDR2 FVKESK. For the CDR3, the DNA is TGTGCCAGCATCCAAGGGTCCAGGGAATTAGTCAATGAGCAGTTCTTC. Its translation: CASIQGSRELVNEQFF.

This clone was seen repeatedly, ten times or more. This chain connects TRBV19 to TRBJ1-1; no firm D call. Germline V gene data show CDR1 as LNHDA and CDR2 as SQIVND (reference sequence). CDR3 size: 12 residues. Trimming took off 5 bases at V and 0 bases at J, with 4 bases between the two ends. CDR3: CASSAVNTEAFF. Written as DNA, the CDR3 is TGTGCCAGTAGTGCGGTGAACACTGAAGCTTTCTTT.

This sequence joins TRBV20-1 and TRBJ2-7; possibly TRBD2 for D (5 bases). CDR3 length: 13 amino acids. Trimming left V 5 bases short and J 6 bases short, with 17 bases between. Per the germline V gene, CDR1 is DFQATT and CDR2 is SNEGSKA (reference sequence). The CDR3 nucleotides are TGCAGTGCTGAACAATACGCGGGTACCGAGCAGTACTTC. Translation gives CSAEQYAGTEQYF.